These 9 T cell receptor beta chains were sequenced from one sample in a study of cytomegalovirus exposure and HLA in healthy donors. The primer mix had 60 Vbeta and 13 Jbeta primers. The method was immunoSEQ multiplex PCR; TCRdb's version includes in-frame clones alone and lacks a portion of them. In all, the sample yields 70,000 or so clones. The sample was PBMCs. The receptors were sampled from a middle-aged man in good health and CMV-seronegative.

This chain links TRBV5-5 with TRBJ1-6; 7 positions agree with TRBD1. This CDR3 comprises 16 residues. The ends lost 4 bases at V and 0 bases at J; junction bases unmatched: 4. The germline gives CDR1 SGHKS, CDR2 YYEKEE (reference sequence). The DNA for the CDR3 is TGTGCCAGCAGCCGACAGGGTAGCTCCTATAATTCACCCCTCCACTTT. It specifies CASSRQGSSYNSPLHF. Based on the CDR3 plus reference TRBV5-5 and TRBJ1-6, the full variable domain is DAGVTQSPTHLIKTRGQQVTLRCSPISGHKSVSWYQQVLGQGPQFIFQYYEKEERGRGNFPDRFSARQFPNYSSELNVNALLLGDSALYLCASSRQGSSYNSPLHFGNGTRLTVT.

V is TRBV19 and J is TRBJ2-1; 7 bases match TRBD2. The trim removed 5 bases at V and 9 bases at J, leaving 4 bases unmatched. The CDR3 spans 12 residues. CDR1 LNHDA and CDR2 SQIVND come from the germline V gene (reference sequence). CDR3 residues: CASSVPGGEQFF. CDR3 in DNA: TGTGCCAGTAGTGTCCCGGGGGGTGAGCAGTTCTTC.

The V and J genes are TRBV14 and TRBJ2-2, with 7 nucleotides matching TRBD1. J lost 0 bases, V lost 4 bases, and 14 bases had no gene match. The CDR3 loop spans 19 amino acids. Germline CDR1 reads SGHDN; CDR2 reads FVKESK. The CDR3: CASSRERRGQRSNTGELFF. For the CDR3, the DNA is TGTGCCAGCAGCCGTGAACGCAGGGGACAGCGTTCGAACACCGGGGAGCTGTTTTTT. Together with reference TRBV14 and TRBJ2-2, the CDR3 gives the full variable domain: EAGVTQFPSHSVIEKGQTVTLRCDPISGHDNLYWYRRVMGKEIKFLLHFVKESKQDESGMPNNRFLAERTGGTYSTLKVQPAELEDSGVYFCASSRERRGQRSNTGELFFGEGSRLTVL.

The CDR3 here is CASSKISGQGTTTEAFF. In DNA form, the CDR3 reads TGTGCCAGTAGTAAAATTTCGGGACAGGGGACGACCACTGAAGCTTTCTTT. The chain uses TRBV19 and TRBJ1-1, with 10 bases matching TRBD1. V dropped 4 bases and J dropped 4; count of bases not matched to a gene: 12. CDR1 and CDR2 from the germline V gene are LNHDA and SQIVND (reference sequence). The CDR3 is 17 amino acids. The full variable domain, completed using reference TRBV19 and TRBJ1-1, is DGGITQSPKYLFRKEGQNVTLSCEQNLNHDAMYWYRQDPGQGLRLIYYSQIVNDFQKGDIAEGYSVSREKKESFPLTVTSAQKNPTAFYLCASSKISGQGTTTEAFFGQGTRLTVV.

V usage is TRBV25-1 and J usage is TRBJ2-7, with 13 positions matching TRBD2. CDR1 is MGHDK and CDR2 is SYGVNS in the germline V gene. CDR3 length equals 17 residues. Trimming at V came to 6 bases and at J to 1 base, leaving 9 bases not matched to a gene. DNA of the CDR3: TGTGCCAGCAGCCCTACTAGCGGGAGGGCCGATTCCTACGAGCAGTACTTC. This translates into CASSPTSGRADSYEQYF.

The chain couples TRBV4-3 to TRBJ2-1, with a weak D call TRBD2 (6 bases). The CDR3 length is 16 residues. Germline assignment: CDR1 LGHNA and CDR2 YSLEER. The ends were cut back, 1 base at V and 6 bases at J, with 16 bases in the middle. The DNA of the CDR3 is TGCGCCAGCAGCCAAGGTTCGGGAGTACAAGGCAATGAGCAGTTCTTC. Translated: CASSQGSGVQGNEQFF.

V is TRBV5-1 and J is TRBJ1-2, with 10 bases fitting TRBD1. The germline gives CDR1 SGHRS, CDR2 YFSETQ. The CDR3 is made up of 16 amino acids. V lost 0 bases, J lost 6 bases, and 8 bases stayed unmatched. The CDR3, as DNA: TGCGCCAGCAGCTTGGCCGTGAGACAGGGGGCAAATGGCTACACCTTC. Its translation: CASSLAVRQGANGYTF.

The genes are TRBV7-2 and TRBJ2-3, with D possibly TRBD1 on 5 matching bases. CDR3 length: 14 amino acids. Per the germline V gene, CDR1 is SGHTA and CDR2 is FQGNSA. V lost 2 bases and J 2 bases, leaving 8 bases between the germline ends. CDR3 DNA sequence: TGTGCCAGCAGCTTATTGGGGCCCACAGATACGCAGTATTTT. This codes for CASSLLGPTDTQYF.

This chain uses TRBV29-1 with TRBJ1-1; 10 bases are a match to TRBD1. V lost 4 bases and J lost 3; bases outside the gene matches: 5. The V gene's germline CDR1 is SQVTM and CDR2 ANQGSEA. The CDR3 consists of 14 residues. The CDR3 DNA is TGCAGCGTTGGACAGGGGGCTGAACACACTGAAGCTTTCTTT. It codes for CSVGQGAEHTEAFF.